Below, one T cell receptor beta chain is given with its context. This sample was included in a study of OX40 agonist ivuxolimab in advanced cancers. The CDR3 sequence is 16 residues long. V dropped 1 base and J dropped 0; count of bases not matched to a gene: 5. From germline, CDR1 is SGHDT and CDR2 YYEEEE. The data were produced by immunoSEQ multiplex PCR, yet TCRdb's version contains in-frame clones alone and is incomplete. The table includes approximately 52,000 clones, around 84% detected once. The sample was CD4+ or CD8+ T cells sorted from blood, taken in a trial of the OX40 agonist ivuxolimab. The gene calls are TRBV5-6 and TRBJ1-1; 8 nucleotides line up with TRBD1. This clonotype was sampled from an adult with an advanced solid tumor such as melanoma, head and neck, liver or kidney cancer. The CDR3: CASSLITGGLNTEAFF. The CDR3 coding sequence is TGTGCCAGCAGCTTGATTACAGGGGGATTGAACACTGAAGCTTTCTTT.